This TCR beta chain was captured in a study of CXCR3-negative and CXCR3-positive naive CD8 T cells (dated by TCRdb to about 2019). Looking at the study overall: In total, 130 million to 150 million TRB reads were obtained, which works out to roughly 1.5 +/- 0.3 million reads per library. Naive subsets from about five donors and memory cells from 3 donors were included in the TRBV-TRBJ cluster analysis. Data from under 12 donors, pooled across two independent experiments, went into the diversity and physicochemical repertoire analyses. What the work shows at the level of the full study, not this receptor alone: Naive CXCR3-negative and CXCR3-positive cells from the same donor showed similar TRBV-TRBJ usage, whereas memory cells showed distinct patterns. Surface CD5, linked to self-reactivity in mice, was comparable between naive subsets; TCR interaction strength was therefore also inferred from TRB CDR3 physicochemical properties. Both naive subsets had comparably high repertoire diversity, while memory CD8+ T cells had much lower repertoire diversity. Because CXCR3 expression was partially decreased after cryopreservation, freshly isolated PBMCs were used for most assays.

The data were produced on a NextSeq 550. The Human TCR Profiling Kit (MiLaboratory) was used to prepare UMI-labeled 5' RACE TRB cDNA libraries. cDNA synthesis used the entire amount of extracted RNA, and PCR amplification then used the entire amount of cDNA produced. Libraries were prepared in parallel with an identical number of PCR cycles. The authors' pipeline ran thus. About 49,000 +/- 11,000 unique UMI-labeled TRB cDNA molecules per library were extracted with MIGEC and MiXCR, with at least two reads per UMI required. Each library averaged around 42,000 +/- 9,900 functional in-frame TRB CDR3 nucleotide clonotypes without stop codons. After each sample was downsampled to 5000 UMI-labeled TRB molecules, VDJtools was used to calculate diversity metrics such as normalized Shannon-Wiener and Chao1. VDJtools was used to calculate clonotype-size-weighted physicochemical properties of the central five CDR3 residues, namely interaction energy, strength, volume and Kidera factor 4. Once TCRdb had reprocessed the reads, it stored one entry per CDR3 protein sequence and supplied no DNA. The V and J calls and clone size are TCRdb's, not the authors'. The record for this sample contains about 56,000 distinct CDR3 sequences. The ten largest account for 20% to 25% of the sample.

With respect to this clonotype: There is no known antigen for this receptor.

Including the terminal cysteine and phenylalanine, the CDR3 comprises 14 residues. The entry carries no DNA sequence. The germline V gene (reference sequence) specifies DFQATT as CDR1 and SNEGSKA as CDR2. Each CD8+ T cell subset was flow-sorted in triplicate, and around 320,000 cells per subset were placed directly into RLT lysis buffer. Standard density gradient centrifugation was used to isolate peripheral blood mononuclear cells from buffy coats. An RNeasy Mini Kit was used to extract total RNA from the sorted cells. This clonotype was sampled from a human donor in good health. Some clones in this sample may be carry-over from other donors' samples. This receptor chain uses TRBV20-1 and TRBJ2-1; TCRdb outputs TRBD2, but without DNA this stays unchecked. Sample: memory CD8+ T cells from blood. The cell subset or site label of this sample denotes: conventional CD8+ memory T cells (TMEM), sorted as controls. The encoded CDR3 is CSALAGVSYNEQFF.